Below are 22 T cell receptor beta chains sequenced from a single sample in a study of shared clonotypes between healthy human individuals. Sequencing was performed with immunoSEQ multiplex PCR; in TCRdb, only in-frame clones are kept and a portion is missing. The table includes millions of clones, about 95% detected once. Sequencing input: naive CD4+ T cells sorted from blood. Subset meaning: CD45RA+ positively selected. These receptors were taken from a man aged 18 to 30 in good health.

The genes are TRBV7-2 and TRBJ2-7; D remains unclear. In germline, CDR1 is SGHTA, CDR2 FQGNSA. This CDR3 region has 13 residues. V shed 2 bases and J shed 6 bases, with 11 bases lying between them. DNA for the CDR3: TGTGCCAGCAGCTTATACCGGGTCAGCGAGCAGTACTTC. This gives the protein CASSLYRVSEQYF.

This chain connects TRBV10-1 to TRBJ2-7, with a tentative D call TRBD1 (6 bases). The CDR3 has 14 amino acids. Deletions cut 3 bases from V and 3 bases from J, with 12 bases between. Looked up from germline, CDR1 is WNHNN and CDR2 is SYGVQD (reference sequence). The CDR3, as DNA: TGCGCCAGCAGTGAAACAGGGTATGTCTACGAGCAGTACTTC. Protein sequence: CASSETGYVYEQYF.

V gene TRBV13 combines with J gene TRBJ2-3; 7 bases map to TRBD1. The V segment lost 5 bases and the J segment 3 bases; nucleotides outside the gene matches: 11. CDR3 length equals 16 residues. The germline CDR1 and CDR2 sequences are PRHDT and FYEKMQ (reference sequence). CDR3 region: CASSVTGDGRTDTQYF. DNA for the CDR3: TGTGCCAGCAGCGTCACAGGGGATGGGCGTACAGATACGCAGTATTTT.

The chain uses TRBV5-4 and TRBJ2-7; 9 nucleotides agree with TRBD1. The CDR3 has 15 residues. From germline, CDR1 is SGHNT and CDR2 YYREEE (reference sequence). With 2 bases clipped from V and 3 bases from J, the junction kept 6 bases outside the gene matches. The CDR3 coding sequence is TGTGCCAGCAGCTTCGGGACAGGGAAAAGCTACGAGCAGTACTTC. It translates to CASSFGTGKSYEQYF.

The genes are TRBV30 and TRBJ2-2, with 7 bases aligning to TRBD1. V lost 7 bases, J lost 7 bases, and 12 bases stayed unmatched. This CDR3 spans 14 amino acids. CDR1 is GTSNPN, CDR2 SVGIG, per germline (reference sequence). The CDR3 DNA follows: TGTGCCTCGTCCAGGGGGATCCTAATCGGGGAGCTGTTTTTT. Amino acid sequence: CASSRGILIGELFF.

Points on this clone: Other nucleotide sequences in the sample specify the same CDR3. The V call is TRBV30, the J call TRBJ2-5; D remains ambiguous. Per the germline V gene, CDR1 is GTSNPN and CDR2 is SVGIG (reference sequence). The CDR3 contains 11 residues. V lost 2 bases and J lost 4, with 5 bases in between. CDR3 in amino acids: CAWSSRETQYF. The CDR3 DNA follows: TGTGCCTGGAGTTCACGAGAGACCCAGTACTTC.

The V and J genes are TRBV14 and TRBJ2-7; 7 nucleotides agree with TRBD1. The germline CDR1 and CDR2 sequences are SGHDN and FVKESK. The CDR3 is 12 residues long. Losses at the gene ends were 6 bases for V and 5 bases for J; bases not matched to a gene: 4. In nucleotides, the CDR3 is TGTGCCAGCAGTCCGGGACAGAACGAGCAGTACTTC. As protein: CASSPGQNEQYF.

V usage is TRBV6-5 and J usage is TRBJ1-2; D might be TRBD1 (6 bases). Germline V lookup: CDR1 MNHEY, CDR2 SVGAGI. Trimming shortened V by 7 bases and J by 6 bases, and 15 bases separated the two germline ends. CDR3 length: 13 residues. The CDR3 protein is CASTSLTGHGYTF. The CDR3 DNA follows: TGTGCCAGCACCAGTCTCACAGGGCATGGCTACACCTTC.

The CDR3 loop reads CASSPPISQETQYF. The CDR3 DNA follows: TGTGCCAGCTCACCACCGATCAGTCAAGAGACCCAGTACTTC. This chain links TRBV18 with TRBJ2-5, with no clear D. The ends were cut back, 0 bases at V and 2 bases at J, with 7 bases in the middle. Germline-derived CDR1 and CDR2 are KGHSH and LQKENI. The CDR3 has 14 amino acids.

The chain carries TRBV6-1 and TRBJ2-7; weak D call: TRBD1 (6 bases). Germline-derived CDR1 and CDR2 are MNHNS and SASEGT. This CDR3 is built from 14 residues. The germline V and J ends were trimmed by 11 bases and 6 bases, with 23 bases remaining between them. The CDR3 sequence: CAGRQAAQVLEQYF. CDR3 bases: TGTGCCGGACGACAGGCTGCACAAGTTCTCGAGCAGTACTTC.

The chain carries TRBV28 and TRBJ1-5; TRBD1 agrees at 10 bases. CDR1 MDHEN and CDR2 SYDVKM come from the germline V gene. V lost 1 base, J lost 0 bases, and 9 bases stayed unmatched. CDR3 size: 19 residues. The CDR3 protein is CASSLFGTGASYSNQPQHF. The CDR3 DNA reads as TGTGCCAGCAGTTTATTTGGGACAGGGGCCAGTTATAGCAATCAGCCCCAGCATTTT.

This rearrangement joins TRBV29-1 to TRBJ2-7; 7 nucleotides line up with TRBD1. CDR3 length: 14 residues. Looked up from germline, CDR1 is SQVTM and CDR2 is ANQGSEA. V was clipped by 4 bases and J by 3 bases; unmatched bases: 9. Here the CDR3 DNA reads TGCAGCGTTGGCGGAAGACAGGGTGTCTACGAGCAGTACTTC. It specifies CSVGGRQGVYEQYF.

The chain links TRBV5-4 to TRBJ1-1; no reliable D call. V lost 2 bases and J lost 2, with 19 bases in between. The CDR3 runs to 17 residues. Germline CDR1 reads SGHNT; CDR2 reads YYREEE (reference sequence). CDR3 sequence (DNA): TGTGCCAGCAGCTTCGAACAGCATTCCATCCAAAACACTGAAGCTTTCTTT. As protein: CASSFEQHSIQNTEAFF.

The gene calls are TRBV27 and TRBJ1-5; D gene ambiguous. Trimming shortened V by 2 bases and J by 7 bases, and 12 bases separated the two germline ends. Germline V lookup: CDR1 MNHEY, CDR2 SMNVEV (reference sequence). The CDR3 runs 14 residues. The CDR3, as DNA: TGTGCCAGCAGTTTAGCACGTGTGGGGCAGCCCCAGCATTTT. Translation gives CASSLARVGQPQHF.

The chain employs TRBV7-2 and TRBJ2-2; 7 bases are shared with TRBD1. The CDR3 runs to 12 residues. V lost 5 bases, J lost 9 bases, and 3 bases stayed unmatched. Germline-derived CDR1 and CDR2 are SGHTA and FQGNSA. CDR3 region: CASSAQGRELFF. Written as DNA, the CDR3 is TGTGCCAGCAGCGCACAGGGGAGGGAGCTGTTTTTT.

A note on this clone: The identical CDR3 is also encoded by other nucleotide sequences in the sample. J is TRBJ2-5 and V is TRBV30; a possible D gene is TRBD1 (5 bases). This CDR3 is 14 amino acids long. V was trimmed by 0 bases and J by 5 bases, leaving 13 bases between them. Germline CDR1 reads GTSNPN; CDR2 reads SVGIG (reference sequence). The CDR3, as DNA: TGTGCCTGGAGTGTAAAAGGGGCTAGGGAGACCCAGTACTTC. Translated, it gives CAWSVKGARETQYF.

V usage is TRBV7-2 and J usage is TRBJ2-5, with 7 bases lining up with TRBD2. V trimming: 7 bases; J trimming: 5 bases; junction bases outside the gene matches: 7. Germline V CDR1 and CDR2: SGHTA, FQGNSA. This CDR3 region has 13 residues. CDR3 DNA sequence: TGTGCCAGCACACGGGACTACTGGGAGACCCAGTACTTC. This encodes CASTRDYWETQYF.

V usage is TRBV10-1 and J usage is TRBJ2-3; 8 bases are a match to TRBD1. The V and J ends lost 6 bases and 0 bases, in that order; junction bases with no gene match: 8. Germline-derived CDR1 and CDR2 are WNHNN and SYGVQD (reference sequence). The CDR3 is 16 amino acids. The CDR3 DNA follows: TGCGCCAGCAGCTCCGGACAGGGCGAAAGCACAGATACGCAGTATTTT. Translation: CASSSGQGESTDTQYF.

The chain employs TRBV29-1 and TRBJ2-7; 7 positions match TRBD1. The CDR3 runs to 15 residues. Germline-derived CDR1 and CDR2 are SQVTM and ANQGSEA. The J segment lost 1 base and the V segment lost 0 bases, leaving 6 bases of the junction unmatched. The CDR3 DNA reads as TGCAGCGTTGAAGATCCATCGGGACAGTCCTACGAGCAGTACTTC. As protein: CSVEDPSGQSYEQYF.

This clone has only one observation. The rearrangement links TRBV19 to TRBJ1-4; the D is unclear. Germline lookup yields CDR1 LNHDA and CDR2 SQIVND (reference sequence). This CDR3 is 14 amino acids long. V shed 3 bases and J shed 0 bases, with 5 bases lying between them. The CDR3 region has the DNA TGTGCCAGTAGTATCGGGACAACTAATGAAAAACTGTTTTTT. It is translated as CASSIGTTNEKLFF.

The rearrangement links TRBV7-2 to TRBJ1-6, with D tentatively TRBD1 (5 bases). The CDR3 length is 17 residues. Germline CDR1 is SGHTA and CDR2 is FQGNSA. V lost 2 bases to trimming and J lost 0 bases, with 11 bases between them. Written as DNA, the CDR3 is TGTGCCAGCAGCTTAAGGGAGGGGAGCTCCTATAATTCACCCCTCCACTTT. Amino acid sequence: CASSLREGSSYNSPLHF.

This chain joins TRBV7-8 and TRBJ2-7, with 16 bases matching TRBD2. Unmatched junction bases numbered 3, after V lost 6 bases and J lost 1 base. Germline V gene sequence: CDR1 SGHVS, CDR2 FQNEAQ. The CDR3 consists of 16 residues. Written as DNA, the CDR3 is TGTGCCAGCAGAACGGGACTAGCGGGAGGGTCCTACGAGCAGTACTTC. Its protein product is CASRTGLAGGSYEQYF.